This is a list of T cell receptor beta chains from one sample in a study of T cell repertoires in cytomegalovirus infection. MiXCR, run by TCRdb on the reads, gives a single entry per CDR3 protein. The sample includes around 230,000 distinct CDR3 sequences, about 7% of them seen just once. The sample was PBMCs. The receptor set was obtained from a human donor in good health (CMV status not recorded). Some clones in this sample may be carry-over from other donors' samples. Both conserved end residues are part of each CDR3. The D gene is left open where the match is weak. Expanded clones get a size class; other rows say once, few or many, or leave the size out.

V gene	D gene	J gene	clone size	CDR3 DNA	CDR3 protein
TRBV7-2	-	TRBJ1-1	many	TGTGCCAGCACCGAAACGGGCAAACCGAACACTGAAGCTTTCTTT	CASTETGKPNTEAFF
TRBV23-1	-	TRBJ2-7	few	TGCGCCAGCATTCCTCAAGTAAGCTCCTACGAGCAGTACTTC	CASIPQVSSYEQYF
TRBV19	-	TRBJ2-1	many	TGTGCCAGTAGCCGGGGGACGAGATACAATGAGCAGTTCTTC	CASSRGTRYNEQFF
TRBV7-2	TRBD2	TRBJ2-3	many	TGTGCCAGCAGCCCCCGACTAGCGGGGGGCCAGGGGGATACGCAGTATTTT	CASSPRLAGGQGDTQYF
TRBV5-1	TRBD2	TRBJ2-3	few	TGCGCCAGCAGCGATAGCGGGGCCCGAGATACGCAGTATTTT	CASSDSGARDTQYF
TRBV29-1	-	TRBJ1-1	few	TGCAGCGTTCGGACAGCCCTTGAAGCTTTCTTT	CSVRTALEAFF
TRBV20-1	-	TRBJ2-3	many	TGCAGTGCTAGAACTGGGACGGTTAGCACAGATACGCAGTATTTT	CSARTGTVSTDTQYF
TRBV20-1	TRBD2	TRBJ2-1	many	TGCAGTGCCGATAGATTAGCGGGAAACTCCTACAATGAGCAGTTCTTC	CSADRLAGNSYNEQFF
TRBV25-1	-	TRBJ1-1	-	TGTGCCAGCAGTGTTCGAGTGAACACTGAAGCTTTCTTT	CASSVRVNTEAFF
TRBV7-8	TRBD2	TRBJ2-5	many	TGTGCCAGCAGCTTAGCGATTTGGCGGGGGGGCGTAGAGACCCAGTACTTC	CASSLAIWRGGVETQYF
TRBV10-3	TRBD1	TRBJ2-3	many	TGTGCCATCAGAAGAGACAGGGACGCAGATACGCAGTATTTT	CAIRRDRDADTQYF
TRBV19	TRBD1	TRBJ1-1	few	TGTGCCACCCTGCGAGGGACAGTGAACACTGAAGCTTTCTTT	CATLRGTVNTEAFF
TRBV7-9	-	TRBJ2-6	many	TGTGCCAGCAGCTTAGTTTGGAGCTCTGGGGCCAACGTCCTGACTTTC	CASSLVWSSGANVLTF
TRBV4-3	-	TRBJ1-1	many	TGCGCCAGCAGCCAAGGGAGTCCGGGTCCTTACACTGAAGCTTTCTTT	CASSQGSPGPYTEAFF
TRBV20-1	-	TRBJ1-1	few	TGCAGTGCTAGAGGTGGGGTGGACACTGAAGCTTTCTTT	CSARGGVDTEAFF
TRBV20-1	TRBD1	TRBJ2-1	many	TGCAGTGCTAGGGCATGGACAGGGCGGCATGAGCAGTTCTTC	CSARAWTGRHEQFF
TRBV7-2	-	TRBJ2-5	many	TGTGCCAGCAGCTTAGTACAGGTCAGAGAGACCCAGTACTTC	CASSLVQVRETQYF
TRBV6-1	-	TRBJ2-7	many	TGTGCCAGCAGTGAAGCGCCTCAGCAGTACTTC	CASSEAPQQYF
TRBV6-2/TRBV6-3	-	TRBJ1-1	many	TGTGCCGTAAGCGGGATCATGAACACTGAAGCTTTCTTT	CAVSGIMNTEAFF
TRBV2	-	TRBJ2-1	few	TGTGCCAGCCGGCGTCGGTACTCCTACAATGAGCAGTTCTTC	CASRRRYSYNEQFF
TRBV12-3/TRBV12-4	-	TRBJ1-1	many	TGTGCCAGTAGTCGGTGGAGCCACACTGAAGCTTTCTTT	CASSRWSHTEAFF
TRBV7-2	TRBD1	TRBJ2-7	many	TGTGCCAGCAGCTCACGACAGGGGAACGTCGAGCAGTACTTC	CASSSRQGNVEQYF
TRBV28	-	TRBJ1-2	many	TGTGCCAGCAGTTTTGGAGGGGCGCCCGGCTACACCTTC	CASSFGGAPGYTF